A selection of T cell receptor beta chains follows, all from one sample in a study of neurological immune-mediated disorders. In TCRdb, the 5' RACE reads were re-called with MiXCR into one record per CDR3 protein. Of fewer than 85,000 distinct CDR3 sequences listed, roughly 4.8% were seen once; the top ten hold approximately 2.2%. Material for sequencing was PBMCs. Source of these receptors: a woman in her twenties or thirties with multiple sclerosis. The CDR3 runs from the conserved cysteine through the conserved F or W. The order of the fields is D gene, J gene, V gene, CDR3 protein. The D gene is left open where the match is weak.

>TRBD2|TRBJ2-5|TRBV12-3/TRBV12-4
CASSLGGLAGRETQYF
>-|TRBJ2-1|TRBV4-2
CASSPTTTRSSYNEQFF
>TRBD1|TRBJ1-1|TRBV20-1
CSASTHRGPGLPEAFF
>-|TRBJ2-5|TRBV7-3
CASSLIAGSPGDGTQYF
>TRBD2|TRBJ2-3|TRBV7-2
CASSLRPAGGPGNTQYF
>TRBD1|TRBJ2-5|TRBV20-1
CSARLPGGLRETQYF
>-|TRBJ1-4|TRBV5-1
CASSEGPGRGNEKLFF
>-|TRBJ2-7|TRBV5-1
CASSSHVSNLGRYEQYF
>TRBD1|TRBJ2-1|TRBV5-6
CASSLGGQGGYYNEQFF
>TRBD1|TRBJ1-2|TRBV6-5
CASRVPGQGVYGYTF
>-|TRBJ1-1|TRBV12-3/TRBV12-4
CASSQWKNTEAFF
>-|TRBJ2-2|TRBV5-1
CASSFVRGNTGELFF
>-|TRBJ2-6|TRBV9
CASSVRRGTGANVLTF
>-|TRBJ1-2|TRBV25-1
CASEGASGDSNYGYTF
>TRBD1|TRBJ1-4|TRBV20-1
CSARAATGEKLFF
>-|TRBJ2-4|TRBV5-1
CASSLRGMAKNIQYF
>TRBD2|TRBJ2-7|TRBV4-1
CASSPNPGTSGSYEQYF
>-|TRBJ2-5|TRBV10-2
CASSDTLRVLGETQYF
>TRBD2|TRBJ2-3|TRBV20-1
CSAATLAGYSTDTQYF
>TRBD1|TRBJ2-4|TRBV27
CASSPTGGTKNIQYF
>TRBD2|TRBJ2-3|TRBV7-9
CASSFLAGSTDTQYF
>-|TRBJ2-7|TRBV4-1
CASSQDSGASYEQYF
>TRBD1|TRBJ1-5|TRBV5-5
CASSLHGQGSQPQHF
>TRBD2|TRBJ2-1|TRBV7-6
CASSASGSSYNEQFF
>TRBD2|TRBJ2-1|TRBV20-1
CSARDQGSGRGNEQFF
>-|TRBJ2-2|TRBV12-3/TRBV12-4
CASSLRGAGTGELFF
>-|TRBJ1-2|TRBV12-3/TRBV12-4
CASSPVLGGGYTF
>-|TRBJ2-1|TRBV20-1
CSARHTNEQFF
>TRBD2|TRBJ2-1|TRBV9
CASSVDPSGRMGNEQFF
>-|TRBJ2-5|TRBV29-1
CSVSGVRETQYF
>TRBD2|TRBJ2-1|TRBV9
CASSVGETSDDEQFF
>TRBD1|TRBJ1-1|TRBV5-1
CASRPLGTVNTEAFF
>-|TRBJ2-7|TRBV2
CASSPDSGYEQYF
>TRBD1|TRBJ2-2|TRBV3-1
CASSSRTGGTENTGELFF
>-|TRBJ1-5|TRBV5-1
CASSPGNTNSNQPQHF
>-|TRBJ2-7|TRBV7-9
CASSFAGLAYEQYF
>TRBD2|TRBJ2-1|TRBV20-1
CSARIAGSSYNEQFF
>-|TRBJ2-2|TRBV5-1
CASSVSTGPGELFF
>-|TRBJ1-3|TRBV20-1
CSAREGMQGNTIYF
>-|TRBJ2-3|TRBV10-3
CAISESTGDTDTQYF
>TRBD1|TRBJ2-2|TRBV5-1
CASSLQGIAGELFF
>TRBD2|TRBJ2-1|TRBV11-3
CASSLDSGRSYNEQFF
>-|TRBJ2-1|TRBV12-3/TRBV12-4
CASGRTAYNEQFF
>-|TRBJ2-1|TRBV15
CATSLAGRQSDEQFF
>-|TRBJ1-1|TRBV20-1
CSAFLLGGNTEAFF
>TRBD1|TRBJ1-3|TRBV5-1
CASSLGQGGKNIYF
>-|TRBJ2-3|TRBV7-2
CASSAEPGVGTQYF
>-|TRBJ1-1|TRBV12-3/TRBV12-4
CASRQKGGLNTEAFF
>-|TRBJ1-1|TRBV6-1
CASSEVVGRGTEAFF
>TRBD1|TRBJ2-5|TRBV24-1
CATSDHGTGFETQYF
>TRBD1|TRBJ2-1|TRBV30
CAWNPGTAVGF
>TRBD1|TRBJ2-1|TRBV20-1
CSAGDRGGRNEQFF
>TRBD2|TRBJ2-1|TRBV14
CASSHRLTSEKSYNEQFF